This T cell receptor (beta chain) came from a study of OX40 agonist ivuxolimab in advanced cancers. As for the study in general: The drug used for patients, ivuxolimab, was an agonistic anti-OX40 (CD134) antibody. Males comprised over 80% of the group, whose mean age was approximately 60 years (range roughly 20 to 90).

This clone was observed a handful of times. V lost 9 bases to trimming and J lost 6 bases, with 25 bases between them. Germline-derived CDR1 and CDR2 are LNHDA and SQIVND (reference sequence). This CDR3 is built from 16 residues. Libraries were prepared by immunoSEQ multiplex PCR; TCRdb keeps only in-frame clonotypes and omits some of them. The sample comprises about 19,000 clones, roughly 89% of which are singletons, and 13% rests with the top ten. The TCR comes from an adult with an advanced solid tumor such as melanoma, head and neck, liver or kidney cancer. Source: CD4+ or CD8+ T cells sorted from blood, taken in a trial of the OX40 agonist ivuxolimab. J is TRBJ2-3 and V is TRBV19; tentative D call: TRBD1 (5 bases). The chain's CDR3 is CASTPSAGQYIDTQYF. The CDR3 DNA reads as TGTGCCAGCACGCCCAGCGCAGGGCAGTACATCGATACGCAGTATTTT.